Shown below are 27 T cell receptor beta chains from a single sample sequenced in a study of OX40 agonist ivuxolimab in advanced cancers. The protocol was immunoSEQ multiplex PCR, while the TCRdb copy is restricted to in-frame clones and leaves out a portion. This table holds 65,000 to 90,000 clones, more than 80% found once. Material: CD4+ or CD8+ T cells sorted from blood, obtained in a trial of the OX40 agonist ivuxolimab. The receptors originated from an adult with an advanced solid tumor such as melanoma, head and neck, liver or kidney cancer.

The chain links TRBV18 to TRBJ2-5; D perhaps matches TRBD1 (5 bases). The CDR3 runs to 13 residues. V shed 2 bases and J shed 2 bases, with 6 bases lying between them. CDR1 and CDR2 (germline): KGHSH, LQKENI. CDR3 sequence: CASSPRGQETQYF. CDR3 bases: TGTGCCAGCTCACCAAGGGGTCAAGAGACCCAGTACTTC.

The genes are TRBV30 and TRBJ1-5; no definite D call. This CDR3 has 9 amino acids. Germline V gene lookup returns CDR1 GTSNPN and CDR2 SVGIG (reference sequence). V lost 5 bases and J 11 bases, leaving 7 bases between the germline ends. CDR3 in DNA: TGTGCCTGGGAATCAGCCCAGCATTTT. Translation: CAWESAQHF.

The rearrangement uses TRBV7-3 and TRBJ2-3; D might be TRBD2 (6 bases). V lost 2 bases and J 7 bases, leaving 16 bases between the germline ends. Germline assignment: CDR1 SGHTA and CDR2 FQGTGA. The CDR3 runs 15 residues. As DNA, the CDR3 is TGTGCCAGCAGCTTATGGGCGGGGTCGGACTATACGCAGTATTTT. Translating it yields CASSLWAGSDYTQYF. The full variable domain, completed using reference TRBV7-3 and TRBJ2-3, is GAGVSQTPSNKVTEKGKYVELRCDPISGHTALYWYRQSLGQGPEFLIYFQGTGAADDSGLPNDRFFAVRPEGSVSTLKIQRTERGDSAVYLCASSLWAGSDYTQYFGPGTRLTVL.

This clone has a handful of counts. The chain uses TRBV6-5 and TRBJ1-2; D may be TRBD1 (5 bases). The CDR3 has 15 residues. Trimming took 5 bases from V and 8 from J, leaving 21 bases between them. The germline gives CDR1 MNHEY, CDR2 SVGAGI. In nucleotides, the CDR3 is TGTGCCAGCAGTCCCCCGGGACGTCTCTCTCGGGGCTACACCTTC. It codes for CASSPPGRLSRGYTF.

V is TRBV6-6 and J is TRBJ2-5; D remains ambiguous. The CDR3 consists of 12 residues. V was clipped by 2 bases and J by 5 bases, with 6 bases between them. Looked up from germline, CDR1 is MNHNY and CDR2 is SVGAGI (reference sequence). The CDR3 DNA follows: TGTGCCAGCAGTTACGATAGGGAGACCCAGTACTTC. Its protein product is CASSYDRETQYF.

This clone was seen only once. The J gene is TRBJ2-7, the V gene TRBV29-1; D call uncertain. Germline assignment: CDR1 SQVTM and CDR2 ANQGSEA. The CDR3 covers 11 residues. V was clipped by 5 bases and J by 3 bases, with 8 bases between them. The CDR3 coding sequence is TGCAGCGTTTGGTACAACTACGAGCAGTACTTC. This codes for CSVWYNYEQYF.

The rearrangement joins TRBV7-2 to TRBJ2-7; TRBD2 agrees at 8 bases. The V segment lost 6 bases and the J segment 2 bases; nucleotides outside the gene matches: 12. The CDR3 spans 16 residues. Per germline, CDR1 SGHTA and CDR2 FQGNSA. The CDR3 nucleotides read TGTGCCAGCAGGCATGGGGCGGGAGGTGTCCCCTACGAGCAGTACTTC. Translating gives CASRHGAGGVPYEQYF.

This clone appeared a few times. CDR3 in amino acids: CASSEKGGEQYF. DNA for the CDR3: TGCGCCAGCAGTGAGAAAGGGGGAGAGCAGTACTTC. This chain joins TRBV10-1 and TRBJ2-7, with a tentative D call TRBD1 (6 bases). CDR3 length: 12 residues. The V and J ends lost 2 bases and 7 bases respectively, with 9 bases between them. Germline assignment: CDR1 WNHNN and CDR2 SYGVQD (reference sequence).

The rearrangement links TRBV15 to TRBJ1-1; weak D call: TRBD1 (5 bases). The germline V gene has CDR1 LNHNV and CDR2 YYDKDF (reference sequence). Trimming took 0 bases from V and 3 from J, leaving 14 bases between them. The CDR3 totals 16 residues. This CDR3 is CATSRDYPGWDTEAFF. The CDR3 coding sequence is TGTGCCACCAGCAGAGATTATCCAGGGTGGGACACTGAAGCTTTCTTT.

This chain connects TRBV18 to TRBJ2-7; no clear D gene. Per germline, CDR1 KGHSH and CDR2 LQKENI. V was trimmed by 3 bases and J by 2 bases, leaving 11 bases between them. The CDR3 length is 14 residues. CDR3 coding DNA: TGTGCCAGCTCACCTAACAGAGACACCTACGAGCAGTACTTC. Residues: CASSPNRDTYEQYF. Complete variable domain (other parts from reference TRBV18 and TRBJ2-7): NAGVMQNPRHLVRRRGQEARLRCSPMKGHSHVYWYRQLPEEGLKFMVYLQKENIIDESGMPKERFSAEFPKEGPSILRIQQVVRGDSAAYFCASSPNRDTYEQYFGPGTRLTVT.

The chain has TRBV7-9 and TRBJ2-3; 13 bases are shared with TRBD2. Per germline, CDR1 SEHNR and CDR2 FQNEAQ (reference sequence). The ends lost 7 bases at V and 6 bases at J; junction bases unmatched: 7. The CDR3 sequence is 15 residues long. CDR3 nucleotides: TGTGCCAGCACCGAGGGACTAGCGGGGTCGGATACGCAGTATTTT. Translation: CASTEGLAGSDTQYF. The full variable domain, with the rest looked up from reference TRBV7-9 and TRBJ2-3, is DTGVSQNPRHKITKRGQNVTFRCDPISEHNRLYWYRQTLGQGPEFLTYFQNEAQLEKSRLLSDRFSAERPKGSFSTLEIQRTEQGDSAMYLCASTEGLAGSDTQYFGPGTRLTVL.

The chain uses TRBV7-2 and TRBJ1-6; D is possibly TRBD1 (5 bases). Germline lookup yields CDR1 SGHTA and CDR2 FQGNSA. The V gene lost 5 bases and the J gene lost 9 bases, with 17 bases spanning the gap. The CDR3 extends over 15 amino acids. For the CDR3, the DNA is TGTGCCAGCAGCCCCCGGGGCCCCGTATCTTCACCCCTCCACTTT. This encodes CASSPRGPVSSPLHF. Looking up the rest from reference TRBV7-2 and TRBJ1-6 gives the full variable domain: GAGVSQSPSNKVTEKGKDVELRCDPISGHTALYWYRQSLGQGLEFLIYFQGNSAPDKSGLPSDRFSAERTGGSVSTLTIQRTQQEDSAVYLCASSPRGPVSSPLHFGNGTRLTVT.

The chain joins TRBV10-3 to TRBJ1-2; 8 nucleotides agree with TRBD1. Germline V lookup: CDR1 ENHRY, CDR2 SYGVKD. V shed 10 bases, J shed 8 bases, and the junction held 15 bases outside the gene matches. The CDR3 spans 14 residues. The CDR3 DNA reads TGTGCCACCCTCGAGCCCACAGGGGGTCGCGGCTACACCTTC. This gives the protein CATLEPTGGRGYTF.

The table lists this clone with a count of one. V is TRBV27 and J is TRBJ1-2; D is unclear. Trimming took off 0 bases at V and 8 bases at J, with 10 bases between the two ends. Germline CDR1 MNHEY, CDR2 SMNVEV (reference sequence). The CDR3 consists of 13 residues. CDR3 nucleotides: TGTGCCAGCAGTTTATCGGCCTCTTCGGGCTACACCTTC. The encoded protein is CASSLSASSGYTF.

The chain carries TRBV11-2 and TRBJ2-1; D is tentatively TRBD1 or TRBD2 (5 bases each). Germline assignment: CDR1 SGHAT and CDR2 FQNNGV. The CDR3 is 18 amino acids. V was cut by 5 bases and J by 10 bases, with 30 bases left in between. The CDR3 DNA sequence: TGTGCCAGCAGCACCCGGACATTCGGACTCACCGGAGTTCTCGAGCAGTTCTTC. This codes for CASSTRTFGLTGVLEQFF.

The chain joins TRBV29-1 to TRBJ2-2; D is perhaps TRBD1 (8 bases). The V gene's germline CDR1 is SQVTM and CDR2 ANQGSEA. The CDR3 contains 15 residues. Trimming cost V 2 bases and J 4 bases, with 14 bases left between them. As DNA, the CDR3 is TGCAGCGTTGAATTTAACAGGGGGGGCACCGGGGAGCTGTTTTTT. Encoded protein: CSVEFNRGGTGELFF.

The chain has TRBV11-1 and TRBJ2-1; weak D call: TRBD1 (5 bases). V lost 3 bases to trimming and J lost 0 bases, with 12 bases between them. The length of the CDR3 is 16 residues. CDR1 SGHAT and CDR2 FQDESV come from the germline V gene (reference sequence). The CDR3: CASSFFRVSSYNEQFF. For the CDR3, the DNA is TGTGCCAGCAGCTTTTTCAGGGTCTCCTCCTACAATGAGCAGTTCTTC.

The table lists this clone with a count of one. The chain carries TRBV9 and TRBJ2-3, with 7 bases lining up with TRBD2. J was trimmed by 3 bases and V by 3 bases; bases with no gene match: 4. Germline-derived CDR1 and CDR2 are SGDLS and YYNGEE. CDR3 length: 14 residues. CDR3 DNA: TGTGCCAGCAGCGCGGGACTACTAACAGATACGCAGTATTTT. Translating it yields CASSAGLLTDTQYF.

The chain carries TRBV7-2 and TRBJ1-1, with D hard to call. Germline V gene sequence: CDR1 SGHTA, CDR2 FQGNSA. Trimming removed 0 bases from V and 0 bases from J, with 5 bases in between. The CDR3 is made up of 14 amino acids. CDR3 in DNA: TGTGCCAGCAGCTTAGCGCGCGTGAACACTGAAGCTTTCTTT. It codes for CASSLARVNTEAFF.

This clone was recorded only once. The chain is built from TRBV6-1 and TRBJ2-3; the D is unclear. The CDR3 extends over 13 amino acids. CDR1 MNHNS and CDR2 SASEGT come from the germline V gene. Trimming took off 4 bases at V and 0 bases at J, with 5 bases between the two ends. The CDR3 DNA reads TGTGCCAGCAGTGTCCCGAGCACAGATACGCAGTATTTT. Translated, it gives CASSVPSTDTQYF.

The chain combines TRBV19 with TRBJ2-1; unclear D gene. The CDR3 consists of 13 residues. The V end lost 1 base, the J end lost 7 bases, and 8 bases lay between the germline ends. Germline V CDR1 and CDR2: LNHDA, SQIVND (reference sequence). The CDR3 loop reads CASSIGNTNEQFF. The CDR3 region has the DNA TGTGCCAGTAGTATAGGAAACACGAATGAGCAGTTCTTC.

The chain carries TRBV6-6 and TRBJ2-7, with D possibly matching TRBD1 (6 bases). The V gene's germline CDR1 is MNHNY and CDR2 SVGAGI (reference sequence). V gave up 11 bases and J gave up 0 bases, with 11 bases separating them. CDR3 length equals 12 residues. The CDR3 sequence is CAVRQDSYEQYF. The CDR3 bases are TGTGCCGTCAGACAGGACTCCTACGAGCAGTACTTC.

The J gene is TRBJ2-7, the V gene TRBV7-2, with D possibly being TRBD1 or TRBD2 (5 bases each). Trimming cost V 5 bases and J 0 bases, with 14 bases left between them. This CDR3 contains 15 residues. CDR1 SGHTA and CDR2 FQGNSA come from the germline V gene. The CDR3 sequence is CASSLGTRSSYEQYF. The CDR3 region has the DNA TGTGCCAGCAGCCTTGGGACGAGGAGCTCCTACGAGCAGTACTTC.

V gene TRBV30 combines with J gene TRBJ2-5; TRBD2 matches 10 bases. This CDR3 contains 14 residues. Germline trimming cut 8 bases from V and 4 bases from J; bases unmatched to any gene: 10. In germline, CDR1 is GTSNPN, CDR2 SVGIG (reference sequence). CDR3 sequence: CAALSGRRGETQYF. CDR3 coding DNA: TGTGCCGCCCTTAGCGGGAGGAGGGGAGAGACCCAGTACTTC.

The genes are TRBV29-1 and TRBJ2-1; D uncertain. The V and J ends lost 3 bases and 3 bases respectively, with 9 bases between them. This CDR3 comprises 13 residues. Germline-derived CDR1 and CDR2 are SQVTM and ANQGSEA. DNA for the CDR3: TGCAGCGTTGAGGTAAGGGTCTACAATGAGCAGTTCTTC. This encodes CSVEVRVYNEQFF.

This clone was counted a single time. V and J are TRBV7-9 and TRBJ1-1, with a possible D match to TRBD1 (6 bases). Germline CDR1 and CDR2: SEHNR and FQNEAQ (reference sequence). Trimming shortened V by 5 bases and J by 9 bases, and 10 bases separated the two germline ends. CDR3 length: 11 residues. CDR3 protein: CASSAQGKAFF. CDR3 bases: TGTGCCAGCAGCGCTCAGGGGAAAGCTTTCTTT. The full variable domain, with the rest looked up from reference TRBV7-9 and TRBJ1-1, is DTGVSQNPRHKITKRGQNVTFRCDPISEHNRLYWYRQTLGQGPEFLTYFQNEAQLEKSRLLSDRFSAERPKGSFSTLEIQRTEQGDSAMYLCASSAQGKAFFGQGTRLTVV.

The CDR3 loop is CASSMGPGAAYEQYF. The DNA of the CDR3 is TGTGCCAGTAGTATGGGCCCAGGGGCGGCCTACGAGCAGTACTTC. This chain connects TRBV19 to TRBJ2-7; D possibly corresponds to TRBD1 (6 bases). V lost 3 bases, J lost 2 bases, and 14 bases lay in between. Germline V CDR1 and CDR2: LNHDA, SQIVND (reference sequence). This CDR3 has 15 residues. The entire variable domain, with the rest obtained from reference TRBV19 and TRBJ2-7, is as follows: DGGITQSPKYLFRKEGQNVTLSCEQNLNHDAMYWYRQDPGQGLRLIYYSQIVNDFQKGDIAEGYSVSREKKESFPLTVTSAQKNPTAFYLCASSMGPGAAYEQYFGPGTRLTVT.